Listed here are 16 T cell receptor beta chains from one sample, sequenced in a study of T cells in women clearing cervical HPV infection. Clones were sequenced by immunoSEQ multiplex PCR, and TCRdb holds only the in-frame ones, with some missing. This listing includes about 28,000 clones. The sample was blood buffy coat. The receptor set was obtained from a woman aged 18 to 69 with a cervical HPV16 infection that either progressed to CIN3+ or cleared (not recorded which).

For this clone: The read ends 3 residues before the CDR3 terminus; that terminus is restored from the germline J gene. V gene TRBV18 combines with J gene TRBJ1-4, with 8 nucleotides matching TRBD1. V was pared by 3 bases and J by 4 bases, with 4 bases of the junction left unmatched. There are 15 residues in the CDR3. Germline V lookup: CDR1 KGHSH, CDR2 LQKENI. The CDR3 bases that were read are TGTGCCAGCTCACCCAGACAGGGGCTTAATGAAAAA. This translates into CASSPRQGLNEK. The whole CDR3 sequence reads CASSPRQGLNEKLFF. The full variable domain, completed using reference TRBV18 and TRBJ1-4, is NAGVMQNPRHLVRRRGQEARLRCSPMKGHSHVYWYRQLPEEGLKFMVYLQKENIIDESGMPKERFSAEFPKEGPSILRIQQVVRGDSAAYFCASSPRQGLNEKLFFGSGTQLSVL.

About this clone itself: Read sequence stops 3 residues before the CDR3 end, and the germline J gene provides the missing end. The chain uses TRBV5-1 and TRBJ1-1; no definite D call. CDR3 length: 11 residues. Germline V gene data show CDR1 as SGHRS and CDR2 as YFSETQ. The CDR3 region is CASSLGPRAFF. CDR3 DNA, as far as it was read: TGCGCCAGCAGCTTGGGGCCCCGA.

Worth noting for this clone: The read finishes 3 residues shy of the CDR3 end, and the germline J gene is used to complete it. The chain combines TRBV7-9 with TRBJ1-2, with D uncertain. CDR1 is SEHNR and CDR2 is FQNEAQ in the germline V gene (reference sequence). The length of the CDR3 is 13 residues. Trimming removed 3 bases from V and 4 bases from J, with 9 bases in between. CDR3 DNA, as far as it was read: TGTGCCAGCAGCTTTAGTACCTTCTATGGC. Protein sequence: CASSFSTFYG. The whole CDR3 is CASSFSTFYGYTF.

The CDR3 is CATASRQGEKLFF. Partial CDR3 DNA: TGTGCCACTGCTTCACGACAGGGCGAAAAA. This chain connects TRBV2 to TRBJ1-4, with 7 nucleotides matching TRBD1. The sequence runs out 3 residues before the end of the CDR3; the remainder is reconstructed from the germline J gene. Germline-derived CDR1 and CDR2 are SNHLY and FYNNEI. The CDR3 runs 13 residues. The ends lost 10 bases at V and 8 bases at J; junction bases unmatched: 10. The whole variable domain, remainder taken from reference TRBV2 and TRBJ1-4, is EPEVTQTPSHQVTQMGQEVILRCVPISNHLYFYWYRQILGQKVEFLVSFYNNEISEKSEIFDDQFSVERPDGSNFTLKIRSTKLEDSAMYFCATASRQGEKLFFGSGTQLSVL.

Notes on this clone: The read terminates 3 residues ahead of where the CDR3 ends, so the germline J gene completes it. The V gene is TRBV5-4, the J gene TRBJ1-2, with a possible D match to TRBD1 (6 bases). V was clipped by 4 bases and J by 3 bases, with 13 bases between them. This CDR3 spans 14 amino acids. Germline loops: CDR1 SGHNT, CDR2 YYREEE (reference sequence). CDR3 bases read: TGTGCCAGCAGCCCGGGCAGGGGCGACTATGGC. Protein sequence: CASSPGRGDYG. The whole CDR3 is CASSPGRGDYGYTF.

In regard to this clone: The read is 3 residues too short to cover the CDR3 end, so that end is filled in from the germline J gene. The chain recombines TRBV30 with TRBJ1-2; weak D call: TRBD1 (5 bases). This CDR3 comprises 11 residues. Germline values: CDR1 GTSNPN, CDR2 SVGIG (reference sequence). The CDR3 sequence is CASGWGDDYTF. The CDR3 DNA, read in part, is TGTGCCTCCGGATGGGGCGACGAC.

About this clone itself: The read terminates 3 residues before the CDR3 end, so the remaining end is supplied by the germline J gene. This chain connects TRBV14 to TRBJ2-3; TRBD2 agrees at 12 bases. The CDR3 is 16 amino acids. Trimming took 5 bases from V and 3 from J; bases not matched to a gene: 6. Germline CDR1 and CDR2: SGHDN and FVKESK. CDR3 DNA, as far as it was read: TGTGCCAGCAGCACCCGGACTAGCGGGGATACAGATACG. Translation gives CASSTRTSGDTDT. The whole CDR3 protein is CASSTRTSGDTDTQYF. Filled out from reference TRBV14 and TRBJ2-3, the complete variable domain reads EAGVTQFPSHSVIEKGQTVTLRCDPISGHDNLYWYRRVMGKEIKFLLHFVKESKQDESGMPNNRFLAERTGGTYSTLKVQPAELEDSGVYFCASSTRTSGDTDTQYFGPGTRLTVL.

A remark on this clone: The sequence runs out 3 residues before the end of the CDR3; the remainder is reconstructed from the germline J gene. The rearrangement joins TRBV12-3 or TRBV12-4 to TRBJ2-7; D is undetermined. With 3 bases removed from V and 5 bases from J, the gap between germline ends came to 5 bases. The CDR3 spans 11 residues. CDR3 DNA (partial): TGTGCCAGCAGTTTCGGTAACGAG. Protein: CASSFGNE. The full CDR3 is CASSFGNEQYF.

With regard to this clone: The read comes to an end 3 residues before the CDR3 does, leaving the germline J gene to fill in the end. The rearrangement uses TRBV5-4 and TRBJ2-7; 11 positions agree with TRBD2. The V gene's germline CDR1 is SGHNT and CDR2 YYREEE (reference sequence). Losses at the gene ends were 3 bases for V and 0 bases for J; bases not matched to a gene: 2. The CDR3 runs 15 residues. Partial CDR3 DNA: TGTGCCAGCAGCTCGACTAGCGGGGCCTCCTACGAG. The encoded protein is CASSSTSGASYE. The whole CDR3 is CASSSTSGASYEQYF.

Concerning this clone: The read falls 3 residues short of the CDR3 end, and the missing part is taken from the germline J gene. The rearrangement joins TRBV7-9 to TRBJ2-3; 9 bases align to TRBD1. The CDR3 runs 15 residues. Germline loops: CDR1 SEHNR, CDR2 FQNEAQ (reference sequence). Incomplete CDR3 DNA: TGTGCCAGCAGCTGGGGACAGGGAAGGATCGAGACG. Encoded protein: CASSWGQGRIET. The entire CDR3 sequence reads CASSWGQGRIETQYF. The entire variable domain, with the rest obtained from reference TRBV7-9 and TRBJ2-3, is as follows: DTGVSQNPRHKITKRGQNVTFRCDPISEHNRLYWYRQTLGQGPEFLTYFQNEAQLEKSRLLSDRFSAERPKGSFSTLEIQRTEQGDSAMYLCASSWGQGRIETQYFGPGTRLTVL.

As regards this clone: The read ends 3 residues before the CDR3 terminus; that terminus is restored from the germline J gene. The chain couples TRBV18 to TRBJ2-7, with 10 bases matching TRBD2. This CDR3 is built from 15 residues. With V trimmed by 2 bases and J by 5 bases, 6 bases remained unmatched. Germline CDR1 reads KGHSH; CDR2 reads LQKENI. CDR3: CASSPSGRAVHEQYF. CDR3 DNA, as far as it was read: TGTGCCAGCTCACCAAGCGGGAGGGCAGTCCACGAG.

About this clone itself: The CDR3 goes on 3 residues after the read ends, and that part is filled in from the germline J gene. This chain joins TRBV5-4 and TRBJ1-2; 8 bases align to TRBD1. The V gene's germline CDR1 is SGHNT and CDR2 YYREEE (reference sequence). Trimming at V came to 1 base and at J to 7 bases, leaving 3 bases not matched to a gene. The CDR3 has 13 residues. The part of the CDR3 DNA that was read is TGTGCCAGCAGCTTGCAGGGGGCGGGTGGC. This translates into CASSLQGAGG. The whole CDR3 protein reads CASSLQGAGGYTF.

Regarding this clone: The sequence runs out 3 residues before the end of the CDR3; the remainder is reconstructed from the germline J gene. This sequence joins TRBV19 and TRBJ1-2; D gene ambiguous. This CDR3 comprises 14 residues. Deletions cut 3 bases from V and 1 base from J, with 9 bases between. Germline V CDR1 and CDR2: LNHDA, SQIVND (reference sequence). The sequenced part of the CDR3 DNA is TGTGCCAGTAGTATGCTGAACGGTAACTATGGC. It is translated as CASSMLNGNYG. The entire CDR3 reads CASSMLNGNYGYTF. The full variable domain, in which reference TRBV19 and TRBJ1-2 provide the parts outside the CDR3, is DGGITQSPKYLFRKEGQNVTLSCEQNLNHDAMYWYRQDPGQGLRLIYYSQIVNDFQKGDIAEGYSVSREKKESFPLTVTSAQKNPTAFYLCASSMLNGNYGYTFGSGTRLTVV.

Remarks on this clone: The read ends 3 residues early relative to the CDR3; the germline J gene fills the gap. The rearrangement joins TRBV7-8 to TRBJ2-1; 7 positions agree with TRBD2. Unmatched junction bases numbered 6, after V lost 1 base and J lost 0 bases. The CDR3 is 17 residues long. Germline CDR1 is SGHVS and CDR2 is FQNEAQ. The part of the CDR3 DNA that was read is TGTGCCAGCAGCTTAGGGGCGGGGGTCGGCTCCTACAATGAG. This encodes CASSLGAGVGSYNE. The whole CDR3 region reads CASSLGAGVGSYNEQFF.

Comment on this clone: From the germline J gene comes the end of the CDR3, since the read stops 3 residues before it. This chain joins TRBV16 and TRBJ2-7; D possibly corresponds to TRBD2 (6 bases). Germline loops: CDR1 KGHSY, CDR2 FQNENV. This CDR3 has 17 amino acids. The V and J ends lost 3 bases and 4 bases respectively, with 22 bases between them. The sequenced part of the CDR3 DNA is TGTGCCAGCAGCCATGCGCTCACCCTCCGGGGGAGGTACGAG. This encodes CASSHALTLRGRYE. The whole CDR3 sequence reads CASSHALTLRGRYEQYF.

For this clone: The read finishes 3 residues shy of the CDR3 end, and the germline J gene is used to complete it. The chain uses TRBV29-1 and TRBJ2-3, with 8 bases lining up with TRBD1. The CDR3 totals 13 residues. Germline CDR1 SQVTM, CDR2 ANQGSEA. The V and J ends lost 1 base and 6 bases, in that order; junction bases with no gene match: 3. CDR3 DNA, as far as it was read: TGCAGCGTTGAAGGGCAGGGGGCTGATACG. Protein product: CSVEGQGADT. The CDR3 in its entirety is CSVEGQGADTQYF.